A single T cell receptor beta chain is shown here with its context. Its antigen is not known. The data are from a study of OX40 agonist ivuxolimab in advanced cancers. The wider study: The study gave patients intravenous ivuxolimab at 0.01 to 10 mg/kg every 2 weeks. Study-wide results and limits: Clonal expansion from baseline to week 6 occurred in both CD4+ and CD8+ T cells. Among the lowest peripheral clonal expansion occurred in 0.1-3.0 mg/kg partial responders.

The repertoire was sequenced with immunoSEQ multiplex PCR; TCRdb's copy has only in-frame clones and lacks some. The data show 51,000 or so clones, approximately 91% seen once. CDR3 length equals 13 residues. CDR1 and CDR2 from the germline V gene are MNHEY and SMNVEV (reference sequence). Trimming left V 4 bases short and J 6 bases short, with 9 bases between. Peripheral blood came from all dose cohorts at three timepoints. The sequences come from CD4+ or CD8+ T cells sorted from blood, collected in a trial of the OX40 agonist ivuxolimab. The TCR originated in an adult with an advanced solid tumor such as melanoma, head and neck, liver or kidney cancer. The chain has TRBV27 and TRBJ2-2, with unresolved D. CDR3 DNA: TGTGCCAGCAGTTCCATGGTAGCCGGGGAGCTGTTTTTT. Translating it yields CASSSMVAGELFF.